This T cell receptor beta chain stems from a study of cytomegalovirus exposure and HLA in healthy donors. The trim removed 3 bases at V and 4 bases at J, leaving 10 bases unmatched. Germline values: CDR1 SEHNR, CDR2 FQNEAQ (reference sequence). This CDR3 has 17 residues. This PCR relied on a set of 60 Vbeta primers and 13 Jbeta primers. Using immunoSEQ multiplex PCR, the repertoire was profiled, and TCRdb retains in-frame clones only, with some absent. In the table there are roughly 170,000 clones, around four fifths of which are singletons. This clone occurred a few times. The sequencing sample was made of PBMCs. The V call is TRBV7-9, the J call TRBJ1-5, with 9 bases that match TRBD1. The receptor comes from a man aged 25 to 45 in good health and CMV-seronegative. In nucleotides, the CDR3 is TGTGCCAGCAGCTTGACTGCGTCGGGGACAGGGAATCAGCCCCAGCATTTT. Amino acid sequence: CASSLTASGTGNQPQHF.